This T cell receptor beta chain was recorded in a study of T cells in Graves' hyperthyroidism and ophthalmopathy. Study observations and caveats: Blood shared most expanded thyroid clonotypes above 0.001.

Germline CDR1 reads PRHDT; CDR2 reads FYEKMQ (reference sequence). Trimming shortened V by 5 bases and J by 2 bases, and 20 bases separated the two germline ends. This CDR3 is built from 17 residues. Note on this clonotype: The target antigen is unknown.

Regions amplified from RNA transcripts were the TCR beta CDR3 regions. Carried out on the TCR CDR3, a first-round RT-PCR used the HTBI primer set. Each CDR3 protein gets one entry after TCRdb re-called the multiplex PCR reads with MiXCR. The table lists about 350,000 distinct CDR3 sequences, approximately 15% of them singletons, with just under 25% in the top ten. V gene TRBV13 combines with J gene TRBJ2-3; perhaps TRBD2 as D (7 bases). The TCR originated in a woman younger than 45 with Graves' hyperthyroidism. What was sequenced was blood. CDR3 amino acids: CASSMNRGAYSTDTQYF. For the CDR3, the DNA is TGTGCCAGCAGCATGAACCGGGGGGCGTACTCCACAGATACGCAGTATTTT.